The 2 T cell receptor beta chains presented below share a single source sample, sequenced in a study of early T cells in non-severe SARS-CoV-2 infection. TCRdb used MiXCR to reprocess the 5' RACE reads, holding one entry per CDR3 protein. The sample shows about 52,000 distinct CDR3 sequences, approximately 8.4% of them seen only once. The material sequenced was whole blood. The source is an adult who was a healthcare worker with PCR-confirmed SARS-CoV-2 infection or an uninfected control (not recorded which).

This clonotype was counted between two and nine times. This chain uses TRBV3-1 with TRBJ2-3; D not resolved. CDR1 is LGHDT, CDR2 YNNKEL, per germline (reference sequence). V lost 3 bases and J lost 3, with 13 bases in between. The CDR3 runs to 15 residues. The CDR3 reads CASSQVAYFTDTQYF. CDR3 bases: TGTGCCAGCAGCCAGGTGGCCTACTTTACAGATACGCAGTATTTT.

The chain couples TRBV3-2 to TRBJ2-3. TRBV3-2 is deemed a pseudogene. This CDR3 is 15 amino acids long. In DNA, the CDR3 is TGTGCCAGCAGCCAAGACCCGATGTGGCCAGATACGCAGTATTTT. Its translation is CASSQDPMWPDTQYF.